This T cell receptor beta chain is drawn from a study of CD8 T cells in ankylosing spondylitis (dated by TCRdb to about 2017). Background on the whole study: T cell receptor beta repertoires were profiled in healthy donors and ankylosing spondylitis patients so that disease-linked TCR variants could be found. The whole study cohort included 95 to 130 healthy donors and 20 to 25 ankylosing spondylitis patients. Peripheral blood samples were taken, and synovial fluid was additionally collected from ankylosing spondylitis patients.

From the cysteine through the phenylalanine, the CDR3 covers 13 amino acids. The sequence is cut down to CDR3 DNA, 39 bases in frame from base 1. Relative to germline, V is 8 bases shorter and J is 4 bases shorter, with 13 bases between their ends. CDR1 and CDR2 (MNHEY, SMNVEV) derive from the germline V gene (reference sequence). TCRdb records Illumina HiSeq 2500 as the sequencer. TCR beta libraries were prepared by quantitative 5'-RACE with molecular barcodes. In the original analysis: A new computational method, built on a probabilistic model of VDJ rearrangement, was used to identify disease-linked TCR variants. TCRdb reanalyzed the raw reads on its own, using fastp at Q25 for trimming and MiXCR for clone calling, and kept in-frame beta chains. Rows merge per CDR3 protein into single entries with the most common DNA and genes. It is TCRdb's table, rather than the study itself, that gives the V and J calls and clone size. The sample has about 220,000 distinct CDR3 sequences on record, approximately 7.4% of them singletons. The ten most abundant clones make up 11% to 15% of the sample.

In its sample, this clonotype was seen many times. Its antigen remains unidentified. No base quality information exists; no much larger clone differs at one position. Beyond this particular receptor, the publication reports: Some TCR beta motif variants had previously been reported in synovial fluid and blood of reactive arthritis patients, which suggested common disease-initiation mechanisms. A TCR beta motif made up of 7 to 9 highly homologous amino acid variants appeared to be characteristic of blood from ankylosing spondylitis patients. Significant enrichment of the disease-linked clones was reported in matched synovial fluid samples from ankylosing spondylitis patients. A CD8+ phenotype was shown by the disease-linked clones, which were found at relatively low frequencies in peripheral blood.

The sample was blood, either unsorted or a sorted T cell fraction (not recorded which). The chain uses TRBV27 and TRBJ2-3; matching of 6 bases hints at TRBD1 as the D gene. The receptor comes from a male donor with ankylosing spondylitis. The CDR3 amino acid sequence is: CASALGAPDTQYF. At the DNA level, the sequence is TGTGCCAGCGCATTGGGGGCTCCAGATACGCAGTATTTT.